This T cell receptor beta chain was captured by sequencing in a study of cytotoxic CD8 clonotypes in ibrutinib-treated CLL. Study in general: Productive templates averaged approximately 260,000 per sample, and productive rearrangements 85,000 to 95,000.

This table comes from immunoSEQ multiplex PCR, and its TCRdb copy is limited to in-frame clones, with some not included. There are over 40,000 clones in the sample; 70% to 90% occur only once, and over 20% lies in the top ten. With V trimmed by 3 bases and J by 0 bases, 5 bases remained unmatched. The CDR3 is 16 residues long. CDR1 and CDR2 (germline): SGDLS, YYNGEE. Comments on this clone: The antigen is not known.

Study-wide results and limits: Shared public clonotypes were rare, and on treatment they either got smaller or stayed the same.

The TCR comes from a human donor with chronic lymphocytic leukemia. The chain carries TRBV9 and TRBJ2-7, with 11 positions matching TRBD2. The sample here was PBMCs, taken after 24 months of ibrutinib treatment. CDR3 nucleotide sequence: TGTGCCAGCAGCGACGCCGGGACTAGCGGCTCCTACGAGCAGTACTTC. As protein: CASSDAGTSGSYEQYF. Using reference TRBV9 and TRBJ2-7 for the parts outside the CDR3, the full variable domain is DSGVTQTPKHLITATGQRVTLRCSPRSGDLSVYWYQQSLDQGLQFLIQYYNGEERAKGNILERFSAQQFPDLHSELNLSSLELGDSALYFCASSDAGTSGSYEQYFGPGTRLTVT.